The following is a T cell receptor (beta chain) sequence with its context. The antigen it recognizes is unknown. The record has no base qualities; no much larger clone is one base away. Libraries were constructed by the immunoSEQ multiplex PCR assay. The multiplex PCR relied on a mix of 60 forward primers for TCR Vbeta segments and 13 reverse primers for TCR Jbeta segments. The CDR3 region of rearranged TCR beta genes was amplified from genomic DNA by a multiplex PCR assay. On the Illumina HiSeq System, the amplified TCR beta libraries were sequenced as 87-base-pair reads. On the authors' methods: A later analysis tallied approximately 87 million unique TCR beta chains across the 666 repertoires, and approximately 12 million of those chains were shared by two or more donors. Raw reads were error-corrected and collapsed into unique sequences by a nearest-neighbor algorithm in which closely related sequences were merged to remove PCR and sequencing errors. V, D and J gene segments were assigned by aligning CDR3 sequences to IMGT reference sequences. Each retained sequence needed at least a six-nucleotide match to both a V gene segment and a J gene segment. A rearrangement counted as productive if the CDR3 had no stop codons and remained in frame with V and J, and every other rearrangement counted as non-productive. CDR3 was defined by IMGT convention, running from the second conserved V-encoded cysteine to the conserved J-encoded phenylalanine. Sequences without an unambiguous match to a single V gene segment were excluded from the earlier analysis of approximately 600 of the donors. In an earlier analysis of 587 of the donors, V segments were called functional above 56.7% productive rearrangements and were called segregating when the between-donor standard deviation exceeded 5%. A statistical classification framework was built to diagnose cytomegalovirus status from the catalog of TCR beta chain sequences. A later analysis assigned V and J genes by comparing TCR nucleotide sequences with IMGT/GENE-DB human TR gene sequences. In a later analysis, CDR3 sequences and most-parsimonious VDJ recombination scenarios were assigned using the TCRdist pipeline. In a later analysis, every TCR beta chain was defined by the combination of its CDR3 amino acid sequence and its V-gene family, and reads without a unique V-gene family were dropped. A later analysis removed 592 highly shared, low-generation-probability nucleotide sequences to deal with suspected cross-contamination and a sequencing artifact. For each public chain, a later analysis derived a clonal expansion index from normalized ranks of inferred template counts within each repertoire. In a later analysis, generation probabilities were computed with a VDJ recombination model fitted to out-of-frame rearrangements, and the resulting probabilities were checked against IGoR. A later analysis scored TCR-TCR, TCR-HLA and TCR-CMV co-occurrence with hypergeometric tests, applying a repertoire-size bias correction to TCR pairs. To estimate false discovery rates, a later analysis permuted the HLA or CMV assignments 20 times. In a later analysis, co-occurring TCRs were grouped using DBSCAN, and TCRdist sequence similarity was added for clustering within HLA-allele-positive subsets. Repertoires with fewer than 30,000 or more than 120,000 public chains were left out of co-occurrence clustering, as were a few repertoires with anomalous nucleotide sharing. TCRdb took over this immuneACCESS table, retaining in-frame rearrangements with V and J assigned. Such tables are incomplete; in checked studies, under half of the missing clones stem from an unresolved V gene, and the remainder is unexplained. Clone size and the V and J calls come from that table; the DNA yielded D and trimming. The sample table shows over 150,000 clones, and 80% are seen once. About 1.3% of the sample is in the top ten clones.

The cohort consisted of approximately 690 healthy bone marrow donors. At the time of sampling, every cohort member was nominally healthy, though immune exposures that went unrecorded were likely present. The donor tested CMV seronegative and was one of the 352 seronegative cohort members. A peripheral blood sample was collected from each donor, and TCR beta sequencing was performed on peripheral blood mononuclear cells. Genomic DNA was extracted from the blood cell samples with the Qiagen DNeasy Blood Extraction Kit. The CDR3 contains 15 residues, cysteine and phenylalanine counted. Just CDR3 DNA is preserved here, 45 bases in frame from base 1. The germline V gene encodes CDR1 SGHAT and CDR2 FQNNGV. V ends up 1 base short and J 3 bases short, with an unmatched junction base count of 6. The data are from a study of cytomegalovirus exposure and HLA in healthy donors (dated by TCRdb to about 2017). Turning to the overall study: According to an earlier analysis of 587 of the donors, 150 million to 200 million T cells yielded 90 million to 140 million unique TCR beta sequences and about 300 Gb of sequence data. About 320 gigabases of sequencing data and 70 million to 85 million unique TCR sequences were included in an early release covering about 620 HLA-typed donors. Among the 398 genotyped donors, around 81% belonged to the genetic ancestry cluster associated with self-reported Caucasian donors. The aim of the study was to test whether cataloging public T cell receptors could identify signatures of past pathogen exposure. The T cell repertoires of about 700 subjects were profiled by immunosequencing and related to cytomegalovirus serostatus. In addition to the first cohort of 500 to 850 subjects, a separate validation cohort of 120 different subjects was used. To predict cytomegalovirus infection status, the study combined high-throughput TCR immunosequencing, statistical association of individual TCRs with disease status, and machine learning. A later analysis re-analyzed previously published TCR beta repertoires from roughly 690 donors and added high-resolution HLA genotyping to study TCR occurrence patterns. Rather than drawing on any new phenotypic data, the later analysis identified candidate immune exposures from TCR beta sequences and the way those sequences occurred across donors. To decide whether each TCR beta V gene segment behaved as functional or pseudogenic, an earlier analysis of some 570 of the donors relied on high-throughput TCR beta sequencing. Donor age, sex, ethnicity and CMV serostatus were compiled together with the repertoire data. A later genetic analysis used genome-wide SNP genotypes for about three fifths of the 666 donors, treating that subset as a discovery cohort. All discovery cohort repertoires had been generated on a single sequencing platform. HLA typing covered class I and class II loci at four-digit resolution. The number of typed donors differed by locus: about 629-640 for A, B, C, DRB1 and DQB1; 522 for DQA1; approximately 600 for DPA1; and roughly 490 for DPB1. Because of strong linkage in the cohort, five DR-DQ haplotypes were treated as single units for association and clustering. Across 300 to 500 genotyped donors of the cohort, an average of approximately 240,000 unique TCR beta nucleotide sequences per donor were sequenced, and roughly 20% of those sequences were non-productive.

Overall study results and their limits: In an earlier analysis of some 500 of the donors, most TCR beta V segments appeared in productive rearrangements about 87% or about 30% of the time, broadly matching IMGT annotations. Compared with the 666-donor mean, donors in an Asian-associated ancestry cluster had fewer N-insertions in productive TCRs, according to a later genetic analysis. The authors suggested that the approach could potentially be generalized to other disease states and immunological phenotypes. Some IMGT-functional V segments, including TRBV6-2 and TRBV6-3, could not be distinguished by the 87-base-pair reads and were therefore excluded. The study gave a list of roughly 150 TCR beta chains associated with cytomegalovirus. A group of highly shared sequence variants was considered likely to be a technical artifact of the sequencing pipeline. About 17 rarely observed V segments, including chromosome 9 orphons, were excluded from the earlier analysis of several hundred of the donors because counts were too low. A later analysis associated 17,000 or so TCR beta sequences with specific HLA alleles at a false discovery rate of 0.05. A further reported finding was that TCR beta sequences accurately predicted the HLA-A and HLA-B alleles for most subjects in the first cohort. A later analysis found that most CMV-associated TCR beta chains appeared HLA-restricted, with HLA associations seemingly driven largely by CMV exposure. V-gene and J-gene trimming of TCR beta chains was associated with a missense DCLRE1C variant in a later genetic analysis, and the association was replicated in an independent cohort. The cohort was sequenced for TCR beta chains only, and without alpha or paired-chain data the features that could be detected were limited. The presence/absence analyses assumed that sequencing depth was roughly uniform across donors, and that assumption may not be true. In a later analysis, HLA-associated TCR beta chains showed more clonal expansion and lower generation probabilities than non-associated chains that were equally common. HLA typing was unavailable for some donors at each locus, so association tests used only the typed subset. According to a later analysis, TCR association rates differed among HLA loci, with DRB1 alleles showing the most associated TCRs and HLA-C alleles showing the fewest. Assigning TCR associations to individual alleles was difficult when HLA alleles, especially DR and DQ, strongly co-occurred. Linkage disequilibrium might explain the correlated functional status among segregating V segments, but an unknown experimental factor could not be ruled out. In vitro tests confirmed that a few of the cytomegalovirus-associated TCR beta chains recognize cytomegalovirus antigens. In a later analysis, several top co-occurrence clusters were reported to appear linked to parvovirus B19, influenza, CMV and Epstein-Barr virus. The classifier was reported to diagnose cytomegalovirus status with high specificity and sensitivity in both the original and validation cohorts. Most TCR sequences were observed very rarely across donors, whereas some public TCRs were present in many individuals. Immune exposure information for the cohort was limited to CMV serostatus.

Specimen: PBMCs. The origin of this receptor is a woman between 50 and 59 years old in good health and CMV-seronegative. The chain is made from TRBV11-2 and TRBJ2-7; 7 junctional bases match TRBD1. The sequenced DNA: TGTGCCAGCAGCTTAGGACCGGGACAGCTCTACGAGCAGTACTTC. Translation gives CASSLGPGQLYEQYF.